The 10 T cell receptor beta chains given below trace back to one sample, sequenced in a study of cytomegalovirus exposure and HLA in healthy donors. Researchers ran the PCR with 60 Vbeta and 13 Jbeta primers. Here immunoSEQ multiplex PCR was the method, and the copy in TCRdb shows in-frame clones only, minus some. The sample lists some 150,000 clones; less than 9.5% were seen once. The sequencing input was PBMCs. The receptors derive from a male donor in good health and CMV-seronegative.

This clone occurred a few times. The V gene is TRBV4-2, the J gene TRBJ2-7; tentative D call: TRBD1 (6 bases). CDR1 LGHNA and CDR2 YNFKEQ come from the germline V gene. Trimming took 0 bases from V and 3 from J, leaving 9 bases between them. The CDR3 covers 14 residues. This chain's CDR3 is CASSQDRGYYEQYF. In DNA form, the CDR3 reads TGTGCCAGCAGCCAAGACAGGGGTTACTACGAGCAGTACTTC.

A few counts support this clone. For the CDR3, the DNA is TGTGCCAGCAGCTTAGCAGCTAGCGGGAGAAGAGGCGAGCAGTACTTC. It is translated as CASSLAASGRRGEQYF. The rearrangement uses TRBV13 and TRBJ2-7, with 10 bases that match TRBD2. CDR3 length: 16 residues. With V trimmed by 1 base and J by 6 bases, 9 bases remained unmatched. The germline V gene has CDR1 PRHDT and CDR2 FYEKMQ (reference sequence). Complete variable domain (other parts from reference TRBV13 and TRBJ2-7): AAGVIQSPRHLIKEKRETATLKCYPIPRHDTVYWYQQGPGQDPQFLISFYEKMQSDKGSIPDRFSAQQFSDYHSELNMSSLELGDSALYFCASSLAASGRRGEQYFGPGTRLTVT.

The table lists this clone with a few counts. This sequence joins TRBV7-2 and TRBJ1-1; D unclear. The length of the CDR3 is 13 residues. With 3 bases removed from V and 8 bases from J, the gap between germline ends came to 13 bases. Germline V CDR1 and CDR2: SGHTA, FQGNSA. The DNA for the CDR3 is TGTGCCAGCAGCTTTCAGAGGGCCCGAGAAGCTTTCTTT. Translated: CASSFQRAREAFF. The whole variable domain, filled in from reference TRBV7-2 and TRBJ1-1, reads GAGVSQSPSNKVTEKGKDVELRCDPISGHTALYWYRQSLGQGLEFLIYFQGNSAPDKSGLPSDRFSAERTGGSVSTLTIQRTQQEDSAVYLCASSFQRAREAFFGQGTRLTVV.

This clone was seen only a few times. This chain links TRBV7-8 with TRBJ2-7; 7 bases agree with TRBD2. Unmatched junction bases numbered 7, after V lost 1 base and J lost 7 bases. Germline V CDR1 and CDR2: SGHVS, FQNEAQ. The CDR3 has 14 amino acids. CDR3 nucleotide sequence: TGTGCCAGCAGCTTAGTTACGGGGGGAGGTGAGCAGTACTTC. Protein: CASSLVTGGGEQYF.

The chain joins TRBV28 to TRBJ1-5; 7 positions match TRBD1. Germline CDR1 reads MDHEN; CDR2 reads SYDVKM. CDR3 size: 15 residues. Losses at the gene ends were 3 bases for V and 12 bases for J; bases not matched to a gene: 14. CDR3 coding DNA: TGTGCCAGCAGTTTGGTCCTTGGACAGGCGATGGTCCAGCATTTT. This codes for CASSLVLGQAMVQHF.

This clone was observed a handful of times. The rearrangement joins TRBV7-9 to TRBJ2-7; no definite D call. V dropped 3 bases and J dropped 1 base, with 10 bases sitting between them. CDR1 is SEHNR, CDR2 FQNEAQ, per germline (reference sequence). CDR3 length: 14 amino acids. The CDR3 DNA sequence: TGTGCCAGCAGCTTTAACAGCCTTTCCTACGAGCAGTACTTC. Translation: CASSFNSLSYEQYF.

This clone was counted between two and nine times. The V gene is TRBV5-1, the J gene TRBJ2-7, with TRBD1 as a possible D gene (6 bases). Trimming pared 5 bases from V and 2 bases from J, leaving 17 bases between. CDR1 SGHRS and CDR2 YFSETQ come from the germline V gene. CDR3 length equals 15 residues. For the CDR3, the DNA is TGCGCCAGCAGAGCACAGGGAAGGAGTCCCTACGAGCAGTACTTC. Its translation is CASRAQGRSPYEQYF.

This chain links TRBV5-5 with TRBJ1-1; TRBD1 matches at 7 bases. Germline assignment: CDR1 SGHKS and CDR2 YYEKEE (reference sequence). Germline trimming cut 4 bases from V and 4 bases from J; bases unmatched to any gene: 4. The CDR3 runs 13 residues. The CDR3 DNA reads TGTGCCAGCAGCGCGGGACAGCTCACTGAAGCTTTCTTT. It specifies CASSAGQLTEAFF.

This chain links TRBV28 with TRBJ1-4; 11 positions agree with TRBD1. CDR1 is MDHEN and CDR2 is SYDVKM in the germline V gene. After removal of 4 bases from V and 8 bases from J, the junction contained 3 bases not matched to a gene. This CDR3 is built from 14 residues. For the CDR3, the DNA is TGTGCCAGCAGTTGGGGACAGGGGGAAGAAAAACTGTTTTTT. Amino acids: CASSWGQGEEKLFF.

The chain has TRBV5-1 and TRBJ1-1, with a possible D match to TRBD1 (6 bases). This CDR3 comprises 13 residues. In germline, CDR1 is SGHRS, CDR2 YFSETQ. V was cut by 5 bases and J by 2 bases, with 10 bases left in between. As DNA, the CDR3 is TGCGCCAGCAGACAGGGTTTAAACACTGAAGCTTTCTTT. Its translation: CASRQGLNTEAFF.